The 24 T cell receptor beta chains reported below all come from one sample, sequenced in a study of Ad26.COV2.S vaccination and SARS-CoV-2 variants. Method: immunoSEQ multiplex PCR; TCRdb's copy keeps in-frame clones and lacks some. The sample includes under 400,000 clones, around 86% seen only once; the top ten take about 3%. The treatment: some 19 received Ad26.COV2.S at low or high dose, single or two shots; about 5 received placebo; per-sample allocation not given. Sampling was performed 63 days after the first vaccine or placebo injection. Sequenced here: peripheral blood, sampled in a trial of Ad26.COV2.S vaccine versus placebo. The source of these receptors is a person between 18 and 59 years old who received the Ad26.COV2.S COVID-19 vaccine or a placebo.

The chain employs TRBV10-3 and TRBJ2-7; tentative D call: TRBD1 (6 bases). This CDR3 has 13 residues. V lost 2 bases and J lost 2, with 7 bases in between. Germline lookup yields CDR1 ENHRY and CDR2 SYGVKD. Here the CDR3 DNA reads TGTGCCATCAGTGAGGACAGGACCTACGAGCAGTACTTC. As protein: CAISEDRTYEQYF.

This chain connects TRBV5-5 to TRBJ1-6; D not certain. Germline CDR1 SGHKS, CDR2 YYEKEE (reference sequence). V lost 3 bases to trimming and J lost 7 bases, with 14 bases between them. CDR3 length: 15 amino acids. The CDR3 nucleotides are TGTGCCAGCAGCTCTCCCGGGGAACCCAATTCACCCCTCCACTTT. It encodes CASSSPGEPNSPLHF. The full variable domain, in which reference TRBV5-5 and TRBJ1-6 provide the parts outside the CDR3, is DAGVTQSPTHLIKTRGQQVTLRCSPISGHKSVSWYQQVLGQGPQFIFQYYEKEERGRGNFPDRFSARQFPNYSSELNVNALLLGDSALYLCASSSPGEPNSPLHFGNGTRLTVT.

This clone occurred once. The chain carries TRBV7-6 and TRBJ2-5, with TRBD2 matching over 14 bases. Germline loops: CDR1 SGHVS, CDR2 FNYEAQ. V was clipped by 5 bases and J by 5 bases; unmatched bases: 4. CDR3 size: 15 residues. The CDR3 sequence: CASSPGLAGVETQYF. CDR3 in DNA: TGTGCCAGCAGCCCGGGACTAGCGGGGGTGGAGACCCAGTACTTC.

V usage is TRBV3-1 (or the pseudogene TRBV3-2) and J usage is TRBJ2-1; D ambiguous. Trimming took 4 bases from V and 7 from J, leaving 14 bases between them. The V gene's germline CDR1 is LGHDT and CDR2 YNNKEL (reference sequence). The CDR3 extends over 14 amino acids. CDR3 nucleotide sequence: TGTGCCAGCAGCCCTCTAGGGAACGAGAATGAGCAGTTCTTC. It encodes CASSPLGNENEQFF.

A single count supports this clone. The chain uses TRBV11-2 and TRBJ2-5; D tentatively reads TRBD1 or TRBD2 (6 bases each). The V gene's germline CDR1 is SGHAT and CDR2 FQNNGV. V gave up 2 bases and J gave up 0 bases, with 13 bases separating them. The CDR3 spans 16 residues. The CDR3 loop is CASSLRGGLNQETQYF. In DNA, the CDR3 is TGTGCCAGCAGCTTAAGAGGGGGGCTAAACCAAGAGACCCAGTACTTC.

This chain uses TRBV9 with TRBJ2-3, with D tentatively TRBD1 (5 bases). Looked up from germline, CDR1 is SGDLS and CDR2 is YYNGEE. The length of the CDR3 is 15 residues. Trimming left V 4 bases short and J 0 bases short, with 12 bases between. The CDR3 sequence is CASSLEGVSTDTQYF. In DNA, the CDR3 is TGTGCCAGCAGCCTCGAAGGGGTGAGCACAGATACGCAGTATTTT.

V gene TRBV12-3 or TRBV12-4 combines with J gene TRBJ2-1, with D possibly being TRBD2 (6 bases). The CDR3 runs to 13 residues. With 0 bases removed from V and 10 bases from J, the gap between germline ends came to 10 bases. CDR3: CASSLAGGVEQFF. DNA of the CDR3: TGTGCCAGCAGTTTAGCGGGCGGGGTGGAGCAGTTCTTC.

This chain joins TRBV5-5 and TRBJ1-3; the D is unclear. This CDR3 contains 16 residues. Trimming pared 3 bases from V and 0 bases from J, leaving 13 bases between. The germline V gene encodes CDR1 SGHKS and CDR2 YYEKEE (reference sequence). The CDR3 sequence: CASSYSGLSSGNTIYF. The CDR3 nucleotides are TGTGCCAGCAGCTACTCGGGCCTAAGCTCTGGAAACACCATATATTTT.

The chain uses TRBV6-2 or TRBV6-3 and TRBJ2-7; the D is unclear. The CDR3 length is 18 residues. Trimming removed 4 bases from V and 5 bases from J, with 27 bases in between. The V gene's germline CDR1 is MNHEY and CDR2 SVGEGT. The chain's CDR3 is CASSSTPVGSSNFHEQYF. The CDR3 coding sequence is TGTGCCAGCAGTTCCACCCCGGTGGGCAGCTCGAACTTCCACGAGCAGTACTTC.

The V gene is TRBV30, the J gene TRBJ2-7; TRBD1 is a possible D gene (6 bases). The CDR3 consists of 12 residues. CDR1 and CDR2 from the germline V gene are GTSNPN and SVGIG (reference sequence). The germline V and J ends were trimmed by 2 bases and 7 bases, with 12 bases remaining between them. The CDR3 bases are TGTGCCTGGAGTCCGGACAGACGTGAGCAGTACTTC. Translating gives CAWSPDRREQYF.

The V call is TRBV29-1, the J call TRBJ2-7, with 8 nucleotides matching TRBD1. This CDR3 has 14 residues. The germline CDR1 and CDR2 sequences are SQVTM and ANQGSEA. V was clipped by 0 bases and J by 4 bases; unmatched bases: 5. CDR3 loop: CSVEEGQGAYEQYF. The CDR3 coding sequence is TGCAGCGTTGAAGAGGGTCAGGGGGCTTACGAGCAGTACTTC.

The chain employs TRBV2 and TRBJ2-7, with 9 bases aligning to TRBD2. In germline, CDR1 is SNHLY, CDR2 FYNNEI. This CDR3 is 14 amino acids long. Trimming at V came to 3 bases and at J to 2 bases, leaving 2 bases not matched to a gene. For the CDR3, the DNA is TGTGCCAGCAGTGACGCTAGCGGGGCCTACGAGCAGTACTTC. Translating gives CASSDASGAYEQYF.

DNA for the CDR3: TGTGCCAGCAGCCAAGGGGTTACAGGGTGGTACGAGCAGTACTTC. Encoded protein: CASSQGVTGWYEQYF. The V and J genes are TRBV4-2 and TRBJ2-7; TRBD1 might be the D (6 bases). V lost 1 base, J lost 4 bases, and 14 bases lay in between. CDR1 is LGHNA and CDR2 is YNFKEQ in the germline V gene. The CDR3 contains 15 residues.

The chain is built from TRBV3-1 (or the pseudogene TRBV3-2) and TRBJ2-5; 10 bases are a match to TRBD2. Per germline, CDR1 LGHDT and CDR2 YNNKEL (reference sequence). The CDR3 is made up of 15 amino acids. Trimming took 1 base from V and 3 from J; bases not matched to a gene: 2. The CDR3 sequence is CASSQVLAGEETQYF. The DNA for the CDR3 is TGTGCCAGCAGCCAAGTTCTAGCGGGGGAAGAGACCCAGTACTTC.

The CDR3 sequence is CASSLDYPYEQYF. In nucleotides, the CDR3 is TGCGCCAGCAGCTTGGACTACCCATACGAGCAGTACTTC. The V and J genes are TRBV5-1 and TRBJ2-7; no definite D call. Deletions cut 0 bases from V and 4 bases from J, with 8 bases between. The germline CDR1 and CDR2 sequences are SGHRS and YFSETQ. CDR3 length equals 13 residues.

This chain connects TRBV6-5 to TRBJ1-4; 7 nucleotides agree with TRBD1. Losses at the gene ends were 5 bases for V and 3 bases for J; bases not matched to a gene: 6. The CDR3 has 15 residues. CDR1 is MNHEY and CDR2 is SVGAGI in the germline V gene. The CDR3, as DNA: TGTGCCAGCAGTAACGCAGGGGGGGCTAATGAAAAACTGTTTTTT. It specifies CASSNAGGANEKLFF.

V and J are TRBV27 and TRBJ2-7; 9 nucleotides match TRBD1. With V trimmed by 3 bases and J by 6 bases, 12 bases remained unmatched. Germline V gene lookup returns CDR1 MNHEY and CDR2 SMNVEV (reference sequence). The CDR3 consists of 16 residues. CDR3 sequence reads: CASSFRGQGRLSEQYF. CDR3 in DNA: TGTGCCAGCAGTTTTAGGGGACAGGGAAGGTTGTCCGAGCAGTACTTC.

This clone was counted only a few times. The CDR3 loop is CASSTDTNQPQHF. CDR3 DNA: TGTGCCAGCAGTACGGACACAAATCAGCCCCAGCATTTT. This rearrangement joins TRBV11-1 to TRBJ1-5, with a tentative D call TRBD1 (5 bases). CDR3 length: 13 residues. From germline, CDR1 is SGHAT and CDR2 FQDESV (reference sequence). The V gene lost 6 bases and the J gene lost 4 bases, with 10 bases spanning the gap.

The V gene is TRBV3-1 (or the pseudogene TRBV3-2), the J gene TRBJ1-5; 11 nucleotides line up with TRBD1. Germline trimming cut 5 bases from V and 4 bases from J; bases unmatched to any gene: 1. The CDR3 totals 14 residues. The germline CDR1 and CDR2 sequences are LGHDT and YNNKEL (reference sequence). The CDR3 sequence: CASSGTGGNQPQHF. The CDR3 coding sequence is TGTGCCAGCAGCGGGACAGGGGGTAATCAGCCCCAGCATTTT.

As DNA, the CDR3 is TGTGCCAGCAGCTTGGAGGGGGCCACGAGGGAAGCTTTCTTT. This sequence encodes CASSLEGATREAFF. The genes are TRBV5-6 and TRBJ1-1; 7 nucleotides align to TRBD1. The CDR3 has 14 residues. Germline values: CDR1 SGHDT, CDR2 YYEEEE. V gave up 0 bases and J gave up 8 bases; unmatched junction bases: 7.

The CDR3 here is CASSHTGGRQETQYF. CDR3 in DNA: TGTGCCAGCAGCCACACAGGGGGCCGTCAAGAGACCCAGTACTTC. This chain links TRBV7-6 with TRBJ2-5, with 9 nucleotides matching TRBD1. With 5 bases clipped from V and 2 bases from J, the junction kept 6 bases outside the gene matches. CDR1 is SGHVS and CDR2 is FNYEAQ in the germline V gene. This CDR3 spans 15 amino acids.

This clone was recorded a few times. This CDR3 reads CAIQSTVYNSPLHF. CDR3 in DNA: TGTGCCATCCAATCTACAGTGTATAATTCACCCCTCCACTTT. The chain couples TRBV10-3 to TRBJ1-6; D unclear. Trimming removed 8 bases from V and 4 bases from J, with 12 bases in between. This CDR3 region has 14 residues. In germline, CDR1 is ENHRY, CDR2 SYGVKD.

This clone was seen only once. The V call is TRBV6-2 or TRBV6-3, the J call TRBJ2-7; unclear D gene. V was shortened by 5 bases and J by 5 bases, with 13 bases between the two germline ends. The germline CDR1 and CDR2 sequences are MNHEY and SVGEGT. The CDR3 totals 13 residues. Written as DNA, the CDR3 is TGTGCCAGCAGTAGTTTGGTCGGCCACGAGCAGTACTTC. Translated: CASSSLVGHEQYF.

The chain has TRBV27 and TRBJ2-5; 12 positions match TRBD2. The junction had 8 bases not matched to a gene; V was cut back by 4 bases and J by 5 bases. CDR3 size: 16 residues. Germline V lookup: CDR1 MNHEY, CDR2 SMNVEV (reference sequence). This CDR3 is CASSSPRLAGGETQYF. In DNA form, the CDR3 reads TGTGCCAGCAGTTCCCCCCGGCTAGCGGGGGGGGAGACCCAGTACTTC.